The clone carrying this T cell receptor (beta chain) came up a few times. Antigen unknown. Both subsets, CD45RA+ naive and CD45RA-negative memory, were split from the CD4+ cells. This record comes from a study of shared clonotypes between healthy human individuals. The CDR3 runs to 14 residues. In germline, CDR1 is SEHNR, CDR2 FQNEAQ (reference sequence). Trimming shortened V by 0 bases and J by 6 bases, and 11 bases separated the two germline ends. Samples underwent the assay at deep level. Clones were read by immunoSEQ multiplex PCR, and TCRdb kept only the in-frame ones, dropping some. The table includes a few million clones, over 85% detected once. General observations from the study: A reduction in generation probabilities was seen for non-shared clonotypes relative to those shared by all four donors. What naive subsets generally showed was a larger estimated richness than memory subsets showed.

The TCR comes from a man between 18 and 29 years old in good health. Some clones in this sample may be carry-over from other donors' samples. The chain employs TRBV7-9 and TRBJ1-1; unclear D gene. Input material: naive CD4+ T cells from PBMCs. The subset was: CD45RA+ positively selected. CDR3 DNA: TGTGCCAGCAGCTTAGCTGATCGGCTCCCTGAAGCTTTCTTT. This gives the protein CASSLADRLPEAFF.